These 20 T cell receptor beta chains were all obtained from the same sample, sequenced in a study of blood T cells in healthy people across ages. For the second PCR, which ran for about 7 to 11 cycles, a sample-barcoded 5' primer and a J-beta primer mix were used. TCRdb redid the calling of the 5' RACE reads with MiXCR, one entry per CDR3 protein. Of some 1.6 million distinct CDR3 sequences detected, roughly 32% appear once; the ten largest clones hold about 11%. The material sequenced was blood. Source of these receptors: a woman younger than 45 in good health.

This clonotype was detected only a few times. The chain combines TRBV7-2 with TRBJ2-7, with 7 bases lining up with TRBD1. The CDR3 extends over 14 amino acids. V lost 8 bases, J lost 1 base, and 8 bases stayed unmatched. Germline assignment: CDR1 SGHTA and CDR2 FQGNSA. CDR3 protein: CASVSTGQSYEQYF. CDR3 bases: TGTGCCAGCGTCTCCACGGGACAGTCCTACGAGCAGTACTTC.

This clonotype was observed a handful of times. The V and J genes are TRBV29-1 and TRBJ1-1; the D is unclear. V was cut by 4 bases and J by 0 bases, with 18 bases left in between. Germline CDR1 is SQVTM and CDR2 is ANQGSEA. The CDR3 sequence is 16 residues long. The CDR3 loop is CSVVVVGGIMNTEAFF. The CDR3, as DNA: TGCAGCGTTGTTGTGGTCGGAGGGATAATGAACACTGAAGCTTTCTTT.

This clonotype has a handful of counts. The chain carries TRBV7-9 and TRBJ1-1; unclear D gene. CDR1 and CDR2 from the germline V gene are SEHNR and FQNEAQ (reference sequence). Trimming shortened V by 1 base and J by 7 bases, and 10 bases separated the two germline ends. The CDR3 covers 13 residues. CDR3 amino acids: CASSLVEGGEAFF. The DNA for the CDR3 is TGTGCCAGCAGCTTAGTAGAGGGAGGTGAAGCTTTCTTT.

As concerns this clonotype: The junction departs from the called germline gene at one end, perhaps through a read error. The chain is built from TRBV20-1 and TRBJ1-1; D is unresolved. The germline CDR1 and CDR2 sequences are DFQATT and SNEGSKA (reference sequence). This CDR3 contains 13 residues. CDR3 residues: CGAPPHGNTEAFF. Here the CDR3 DNA reads TGCGGTGCCCCCCCTCATGGGAACACTGAAGCTTTCTTT.

The chain couples TRBV5-4 to TRBJ2-7; D call uncertain. The V end was cut by 3 bases, the J end by 7 bases, with 14 bases between. Germline CDR1 SGHNT, CDR2 YYREEE (reference sequence). The CDR3 consists of 13 residues. DNA of the CDR3: TGTGCCAGCAGCTCCAGGACGGCCCGGGAGCAGTACTTC. Its translation: CASSSRTAREQYF.

The chain combines TRBV7-9 with TRBJ2-5, with TRBD2 identical over 8 bases. The junction had 7 bases not matched to a gene; V was cut back by 2 bases and J by 5 bases. Germline-derived CDR1 and CDR2 are SEHNR and FQNEAQ (reference sequence). The CDR3 covers 15 residues. CDR3 nucleotide sequence: TGTGCCAGCAGCTTAATGCGGGGGGCGAGTGAGACCCAGTACTTC. Encoded protein: CASSLMRGASETQYF.

The J gene is TRBJ2-7, the V gene TRBV3-1; D unresolved. Germline V gene data show CDR1 as LGHDT and CDR2 as YNNKEL (reference sequence). V lost 2 bases and J 2 bases, leaving 13 bases between the germline ends. The CDR3 has 15 residues. CDR3 protein: CASSQWSQYPYEQYF. The DNA of the CDR3 is TGTGCCAGCAGCCAATGGTCGCAGTACCCCTACGAGCAGTACTTC.

This clonotype showed up many times. The genes are TRBV29-1 and TRBJ2-7, with D perhaps TRBD1 (6 bases). CDR3 length: 12 residues. Germline CDR1 SQVTM, CDR2 ANQGSEA. The V and J ends lost 4 bases and 3 bases respectively, with 10 bases between them. The CDR3 region has the DNA TGCAGCGTTGGATCAGGGGTCTACGAGCAGTACTTC. Amino acids: CSVGSGVYEQYF.

The V call is TRBV15, the J call TRBJ2-2, with a tentative D call TRBD1 (6 bases). CDR3 length: 18 residues. Looked up from germline, CDR1 is LNHNV and CDR2 is YYDKDF (reference sequence). Trimming shortened V by 5 bases and J by 0 bases, and 19 bases separated the two germline ends. DNA of the CDR3: TGTGCCACCAGCGCTCGAAAATCGGACAGACCGAACACCGGGGAGCTGTTTTTT. Translation: CATSARKSDRPNTGELFF.

The chain couples TRBV20-1 to TRBJ1-4; D gene unclear. Trimming stripped 1 base from V and 4 bases from J, with 10 bases between. From germline, CDR1 is DFQATT and CDR2 SNEGSKA (reference sequence). The CDR3 sequence is 14 residues long. This chain's CDR3 is CSARGAGGNEKLFF. DNA for the CDR3: TGCAGTGCTAGAGGGGCAGGAGGTAATGAAAAACTGTTTTTT.

V is TRBV15 and J is TRBJ1-2, with D hard to call. Trimming stripped 0 bases from V and 8 bases from J, with 19 bases between. The CDR3 totals 16 residues. Per the germline V gene, CDR1 is LNHNV and CDR2 is YYDKDF (reference sequence). CDR3 sequence (DNA): TGTGCCACCAGCAGAGATCAGACCCATAGTCCAGAGGGCTACACCTTC. Protein: CATSRDQTHSPEGYTF.

The chain uses TRBV6-1 and TRBJ1-2; no firm D call. Germline CDR1 and CDR2: MNHNS and SASEGT. V was pared by 4 bases and J by 7 bases, with 25 bases between. This CDR3 has 17 residues. The CDR3 region is CASSGPSASRPSSGYTF. The CDR3 region has the DNA TGTGCCAGCAGTGGCCCCTCGGCGAGCAGGCCCTCTTCTGGCTACACCTTC.

The chain uses TRBV29-1 and TRBJ2-1, with D possibly being TRBD1 or TRBD2 (6 bases each). Germline V gene data show CDR1 as SQVTM and CDR2 as ANQGSEA. The CDR3 loop spans 13 amino acids. V was clipped by 3 bases and J by 8 bases, with 14 bases between them. The CDR3 protein is CSVDGGPSDEQFF. The DNA for the CDR3 is TGCAGCGTTGATGGGGGGCCCTCGGATGAGCAGTTCTTC.

Concerning this clonotype itself: The CDR3 end shows no conserved phenylalanine or tryptophan, and so a read error is likely. V and J are TRBV4-1 and TRBJ1-2; a possible D gene is TRBD1 (6 bases). Trimming left V 4 bases short and J 2 bases short, with 11 bases between. There are 14 residues in the CDR3. Germline values: CDR1 MGHRA, CDR2 YSYEKL. The CDR3 here is CASSPRGGNYGYTC. In DNA, the CDR3 is TGCGCCAGCAGCCCCCGAGGGGGGAACTATGGCTACACCTGC.

To note about this clonotype: The junction shows a germline mismatch at one end, possibly a read error. The V call is TRBV10-3, the J call TRBJ2-3; no clear D gene. This CDR3 has 13 amino acids. Germline assignment: CDR1 ENHRY and CDR2 SYGVKD. The CDR3 loop reads CAVSDMTRDTQYF. In DNA, the CDR3 is TGTGCCGTCAGTGACATGACGAGGGATACGCAGTATTTT.

This clonotype was seen a handful of times. This sequence joins TRBV4-1 and TRBJ2-1; D assignment may be TRBD1 or TRBD2 (5 bases each). The CDR3 sequence is 13 residues long. CDR1 MGHRA and CDR2 YSYEKL come from the germline V gene. V was trimmed by 0 bases and J by 12 bases, leaving 12 bases between them. The CDR3 reads CASSQEGFGGQFF. Written as DNA, the CDR3 is TGCGCCAGCAGCCAAGAGGGGTTTGGGGGGCAGTTCTTC.

The chain joins TRBV20-1 to TRBJ2-7; D unclear. V was trimmed by 6 bases and J by 0 bases, leaving 12 bases between them. The CDR3 covers 13 residues. In germline, CDR1 is DFQATT, CDR2 SNEGSKA (reference sequence). The CDR3 DNA follows: TGCAGTGCCGGCTGGACGGACTCCTACGAGCAGTACTTC. Protein sequence: CSAGWTDSYEQYF.

This clonotype is a singleton in its sample. A junction end diverges from the germline sequence, so it may reflect a read error. The CDR3 loop is CAGSLLIGLAKNIQYF. The DNA of the CDR3 is TGTGCCGGCAGCTTATTGATCGGATTAGCCAAAAACATTCAGTACTTC. The chain joins TRBV7-8 to TRBJ2-4; no reliable D call. This CDR3 has 16 residues. From germline, CDR1 is SGHVS and CDR2 FQNEAQ.

A few counts support this clonotype. The J gene is TRBJ1-1, the V gene TRBV10-2; 7 nucleotides match TRBD1. Germline values: CDR1 WSHSY, CDR2 SAAADI. The junction had 8 bases not matched to a gene; V was cut back by 6 bases and J by 4 bases. CDR3 length: 14 residues. CDR3 DNA: TGCGCCAGCAGGCGGGCAGGGGGGGGCACTGAAGCTTTCTTT. This translates into CASRRAGGGTEAFF.

This rearrangement joins TRBV6-2 or TRBV6-3 to TRBJ1-1; D is ambiguous. The CDR3 loop spans 12 amino acids. Trimming pared 3 bases from V and 9 bases from J, leaving 11 bases between. The V gene's germline CDR1 is MNHEY and CDR2 SVGEGT. CDR3 DNA: TGTGCCAGCAGTTATGGAAACAGAAAAGCTTTCTTT. Translation: CASSYGNRKAFF.